This TCR beta chain was sequenced in a study of graft-versus-host responses after intestinal transplantation. Clones were sequenced by immunoSEQ multiplex PCR, and TCRdb holds only the in-frame ones, with some missing. The table lists roughly 38,000 clones, over 85% of them singletons. In regard to this clone: Its target is unknown.

Overall study results and limits: GvH clones detected in recipient marrow included some appearing first in ileum or blood.

The TCR originated in a human donor who was the organ donor for an intestinal transplant. The input for sequencing was unstimulated CD8+ T cells sorted from spleen or lymph node cells, taken before transplant.

The CDR3 DNA follows: TGTGCCAGCACCCGACAGGGGTTGAACACCGGGGAGCTGTTTTTT. Its translation: CASTRQGLNTGELFF. V and J are TRBV9 and TRBJ2-2; 8 bases are shared with TRBD1. V lost 6 bases, J lost 1 base, and 5 bases stayed unmatched. Germline V gene sequence: CDR1 SGDLS, CDR2 YYNGEE. The CDR3 contains 15 residues.